The rows below give T cell receptor beta chains drawn from one sample of a study of cytotoxic CD8 clonotypes in ibrutinib-treated CLL. Sequenced by immunoSEQ multiplex PCR; TCRdb stores in-frame clones only, minus some. The table shows 42,000 or so clones, with 55% to 80% occurring only once. The sequenced sample was PBMCs, obtained at disease progression, from a patient treated with ibrutinib. The origin of the receptors is a human donor with chronic lymphocytic leukemia. The conserved cysteine and the conserved F or W are not part of the CDR3 here. Clone size, where shown, is once, few, many, or a class for clones that have expanded.

abundance	v_gene	j_gene	CDR3aa
.	TRBV4-3	TRBJ2-5	ASSRVGGNQETQY
once	TRBV28	TRBJ2-2	ASTLTGGYTGELF
.	TRBV18	TRBJ2-7	ASSPRATRPEQY
once	TRBV20-1	TRBJ2-7	SASHTYEQY
.	TRBV6-5	TRBJ1-1	ASSDQDLNTEAF
.	TRBV5-1	TRBJ2-5	ASRGNTGTGSETQY
.	TRBV7-7	TRBJ2-5	ASSFTPLSNRGTQY
.	TRBV5-6	TRBJ2-3	ASSQYRTSGPNTQY
few	TRBV6-1	TRBJ2-1	ASSDAEQF
.	TRBV4-2	TRBJ2-3	ASSEGAVVDTQY
.	TRBV6-1	TRBJ1-4	ASSQGSREKLF
.	TRBV11-3	TRBJ2-3	ASSLELAASDTQY
.	TRBV28	TRBJ1-6	ASLIGGQQNSPLH
once	TRBV30	TRBJ1-2	AWSVLMGGNGYT
.	TRBV9	TRBJ2-1	ASSVAEGAWQF
once	TRBV28	TRBJ1-5	ASSPIGGGNQPQH
.	TRBV21-1	TRBJ1-1	ASSKDRNTEAF
many	TRBV18	TRBJ1-1	ASSPGQTEAF
.	TRBV18	TRBJ2-6	ASSSQGLAGSVSGANVLT